The 10 T cell receptor beta chains below all came from one sample that was sequenced in a study of blood T cell repertoires in COVID-19. Sequenced by immunoSEQ multiplex PCR; TCRdb stores in-frame clones only, minus some. Among about 280,000 clones listed, 87% were seen once. The sample consisted of peripheral blood. Receptors originate from a woman aged 45-60 years who had recovered from COVID-19.

The rearrangement links TRBV7-6 to TRBJ1-5, with D perhaps TRBD1 (6 bases). V lost 2 bases and J lost 4, with 18 bases in between. CDR1 and CDR2 from the germline V gene are SGHVS and FNYEAQ. The CDR3 is 17 amino acids. The CDR3 DNA reads as TGTGCCAGCAGCTTAAGTGGTGGGGGGGCCGCGAATCAGCCCCAGCATTTT. This encodes CASSLSGGGAANQPQHF.

V usage is TRBV7-8 and J usage is TRBJ1-1; 11 nucleotides match TRBD1. Germline-derived CDR1 and CDR2 are SGHVS and FQNEAQ. CDR3 length: 15 residues. Trimming cost V 3 bases and J 2 bases; bases outside gene matches: 2. CDR3 sequence (DNA): TGTGCCAGCAGCTTTAGGACAGGGGGCAACACTGAAGCTTTCTTT. It specifies CASSFRTGGNTEAFF.

The chain carries TRBV5-1 and TRBJ2-3; tentatively, D is TRBD2 (7 bases). Germline CDR1 is SGHRS and CDR2 is YFSETQ. The CDR3 has 16 amino acids. V lost 7 bases and J lost 0, with 18 bases in between. The CDR3 protein is CASQPSRGASTDTQYF. CDR3 DNA: TGCGCCAGCCAACCGTCACGGGGGGCTAGCACAGATACGCAGTATTTT.

Only one count was recorded for this clone. This rearrangement joins TRBV9 to TRBJ1-2; 8 nucleotides align to TRBD1. With 2 bases clipped from V and 4 bases from J, the junction kept 7 bases outside the gene matches. CDR3 length: 15 amino acids. The germline V gene encodes CDR1 SGDLS and CDR2 YYNGEE. The CDR3 is CASSVTGVSLYGYTF. The CDR3, as DNA: TGTGCCAGCAGCGTGACAGGGGTTAGTCTCTATGGCTACACCTTC. The variable domain in full, completed from reference TRBV9 and TRBJ1-2, reads DSGVTQTPKHLITATGQRVTLRCSPRSGDLSVYWYQQSLDQGLQFLIQYYNGEERAKGNILERFSAQQFPDLHSELNLSSLELGDSALYFCASSVTGVSLYGYTFGSGTRLTVV.

This clone was counted only a few times. The rearrangement links TRBV30 to TRBJ1-2, with 9 bases fitting TRBD1. The germline gives CDR1 GTSNPN, CDR2 SVGIG (reference sequence). The CDR3 sequence is 15 residues long. V lost 2 bases to trimming and J lost 8 bases; unmatched junction nucleotides: 12. This CDR3 reads CAWSFLTGGVGGYTF. In DNA form, the CDR3 reads TGTGCCTGGAGTTTTTTGACAGGGGGAGTGGGAGGCTACACCTTC.

V is TRBV4-3 and J is TRBJ2-1; D is perhaps TRBD1 (7 bases). Germline CDR1 and CDR2: LGHNA and YSLEER. The germline V and J ends were trimmed by 0 bases and 2 bases, with 8 bases remaining between them. The CDR3 covers 15 residues. In DNA form, the CDR3 reads TGCGCCAGCAGCCAAGACAGGGGGGCCTACAATGAGCAGTTCTTC. Its translation: CASSQDRGAYNEQFF.

The chain uses TRBV10-3 and TRBJ1-5; TRBD1 might be the D (6 bases). V dropped 6 bases and J dropped 6 bases, with 18 bases sitting between them. The CDR3 is 15 residues long. Germline V gene data show CDR1 as ENHRY and CDR2 as SYGVKD. The CDR3 spells CAISPQGGVGQPQHF. The DNA for the CDR3 is TGTGCCATCAGCCCTCAAGGGGGAGTCGGTCAGCCCCAGCATTTT.

The chain has TRBV7-9 and TRBJ1-2; TRBD1 is a possible D gene (5 bases). V dropped 5 bases and J dropped 7 bases, with 14 bases sitting between them. CDR1 is SEHNR, CDR2 FQNEAQ, per germline (reference sequence). The CDR3 covers 13 residues. As DNA, the CDR3 is TGTGCCAGCAGCCCCCGTGAGGGACTTGGCTACACCTTC. It encodes CASSPREGLGYTF.

This clone appeared a single time. This chain uses TRBV19 with TRBJ2-1, with 8 bases fitting TRBD1. V lost 10 bases and J lost 4; bases outside the gene matches: 15. The germline V gene encodes CDR1 LNHDA and CDR2 SQIVND (reference sequence). CDR3 size: 16 residues. CDR3 nucleotide sequence: TGTGCCACCGGTGGGGGTCAGGGGGCTGGGTACAATGAGCAGTTCTTC. Its translation: CATGGGQGAGYNEQFF.

CDR3 region: CASSLSRLTGYTF. The DNA of the CDR3 is TGCGCCAGCAGCCTCTCGAGGCTCACTGGCTACACCTTC. The chain links TRBV4-3 to TRBJ1-2, with D unclear. Trimming pared 4 bases from V and 7 bases from J, leaving 13 bases between. Germline V gene data show CDR1 as LGHNA and CDR2 as YSLEER. There are 13 residues in the CDR3.